These 31 T cell receptor beta chains share one sample of origin, sequenced in a study of identical twins. TCRdb ran MiXCR on the 5' RACE reads and lists one entry per CDR3 protein. The sample lists approximately 210,000 distinct CDR3 sequences, 5.5% to 7.5% occurring once. The data were also submitted as part of a second study, on T cells expressing NK-cell markers.

Specimen: CD8+ T cells sorted from blood. The origin of the receptors is a woman between 18 and 29 years old in good health.

This clonotype appeared many times. J is TRBJ1-5 and V is TRBV28, with 8 bases lining up with TRBD1. The V and J ends lost 3 bases and 2 bases, in that order; junction bases with no gene match: 6. In germline, CDR1 is MDHEN, CDR2 SYDVKM. This CDR3 is 16 amino acids long. This CDR3 reads CASSLAGGSGNQPQHF. CDR3 nucleotides: TGTGCCAGCAGTTTGGCAGGGGGCTCTGGCAATCAGCCCCAGCATTTT.

This rearrangement joins TRBV5-5 to TRBJ2-3; D is perhaps TRBD2 (5 bases). The length of the CDR3 is 16 residues. Germline CDR1 SGHKS, CDR2 YYEKEE (reference sequence). The V end was cut by 4 bases, the J end by 4 bases, with 19 bases between. CDR3 nucleotides: TGTGCCAGCAGCCGAGCTGGACTGGCAACGGCAGATACGCAGTATTTT. Translation gives CASSRAGLATADTQYF.

V is TRBV19 and J is TRBJ2-4; D remains ambiguous. Germline CDR1 LNHDA, CDR2 SQIVND (reference sequence). The CDR3 covers 17 residues. Deletions cut 2 bases from V and 6 bases from J, with 20 bases between. CDR3 in amino acids: CASSIRVGSPPGNIQYF. CDR3 nucleotides: TGTGCCAGTAGTATAAGGGTGGGCAGCCCCCCAGGAAACATTCAGTACTTC.

This clonotype was found a few times. CDR3 region: CASIQNRDSRLDTQYF. As DNA, the CDR3 is TGTGCCAGCATCCAAAACCGGGACAGCCGATTAGATACGCAGTATTTT. The chain couples TRBV6-1 to TRBJ2-3; 7 bases match TRBD1. V was clipped by 7 bases and J by 5 bases; unmatched bases: 15. Germline-derived CDR1 and CDR2 are MNHNS and SASEGT. CDR3 length: 16 amino acids.

This clonotype was counted only a few times. The V gene is TRBV15, the J gene TRBJ1-6; D ambiguous. The V gene lost 0 bases and the J gene lost 0 bases, with 15 bases spanning the gap. This CDR3 region has 19 residues. Germline V lookup: CDR1 LNHNV, CDR2 YYDKDF (reference sequence). CDR3 sequence reads: CATSRDDRVVTSYNSPLHF. The CDR3 coding sequence is TGTGCCACCAGCAGAGATGATCGGGTTGTGACCTCCTATAATTCACCCCTCCACTTT.

A few counts support this clonotype. V usage is TRBV7-9 and J usage is TRBJ1-4, with D maybe TRBD1 (6 bases). Trimming left V 8 bases short and J 8 bases short, with 15 bases between. Germline-derived CDR1 and CDR2 are SEHNR and FQNEAQ (reference sequence). The CDR3 length is 13 residues. CDR3 coding DNA: TGTGCCAGCTCACAGGGTAAAGACGAAAAACTGTTTTTT. It is translated as CASSQGKDEKLFF. Filled out from reference TRBV7-9 and TRBJ1-4, the complete variable domain reads DTGVSQNPRHKITKRGQNVTFRCDPISEHNRLYWYRQTLGQGPEFLTYFQNEAQLEKSRLLSDRFSAERPKGSFSTLEIQRTEQGDSAMYLCASSQGKDEKLFFGSGTQLSVL.

This clonotype was seen a handful of times. CDR3 region: CASSGRRSSYNSPLHF. CDR3 DNA sequence: TGTGCCAGCAGTGGACGTAGAAGCTCCTATAATTCACCCCTCCACTTT. The genes are TRBV25-1 and TRBJ1-6; D not resolved. CDR3 length equals 16 residues. Trimming removed 4 bases from V and 0 bases from J, with 10 bases in between. Germline loops: CDR1 MGHDK, CDR2 SYGVNS.

This clonotype was detected many times. V and J are TRBV2 and TRBJ2-1, with D unclear. The CDR3 is made up of 12 amino acids. Looked up from germline, CDR1 is SNHLY and CDR2 is FYNNEI. Trimming removed 7 bases from V and 4 bases from J, with 8 bases in between. As DNA, the CDR3 is TGTGCCAGCAAGGTGGGATACAATGAGCAGTTCTTC. It translates to CASKVGYNEQFF.

This clonotype was seen many times. The CDR3 DNA is TGTGCCAGCAGTGTGAGAAGGAGGAACACTGAAGCTTTCTTT. This codes for CASSVRRRNTEAFF. V gene TRBV2 combines with J gene TRBJ1-1; D remains unclear. Germline V gene lookup returns CDR1 SNHLY and CDR2 FYNNEI. V gave up 4 bases and J gave up 1 base, with 10 bases separating them. The CDR3 has 14 residues. The full variable domain, in which reference TRBV2 and TRBJ1-1 provide the parts outside the CDR3, is EPEVTQTPSHQVTQMGQEVILRCVPISNHLYFYWYRQILGQKVEFLVSFYNNEISEKSEIFDDQFSVERPDGSNFTLKIRSTKLEDSAMYFCASSVRRRNTEAFFGQGTRLTVV.

In its sample, this clonotype was seen a few times. The chain joins TRBV6-2 or TRBV6-3 to TRBJ2-1, with 7 bases aligning to TRBD1. The CDR3 contains 13 residues. CDR1 is MNHEY and CDR2 is SVGEGT in the germline V gene. J lost 6 bases, V lost 5 bases, and 4 bases had no gene match. This CDR3 reads CASSQGVPNEQFF. The CDR3 DNA follows: TGTGCCAGCAGTCAGGGGGTCCCCAATGAGCAGTTCTTC.

In this sample, this clonotype turned up many times. CDR3 in DNA: TGCAGCGTTGAAGATCGGGATTCGCCAGATACGCAGTATTTT. Translated, it gives CSVEDRDSPDTQYF. This chain links TRBV29-1 with TRBJ2-3, with a weak D call TRBD2 (5 bases). Germline loops: CDR1 SQVTM, CDR2 ANQGSEA. There are 14 residues in the CDR3. Trimming stripped 0 bases from V and 4 bases from J, with 11 bases between.

This rearrangement joins TRBV7-8 to TRBJ1-2; D unresolved. The CDR3 extends over 18 amino acids. The V end lost 1 base, the J end lost 4 bases, and 22 bases lay between the germline ends. Germline V lookup: CDR1 SGHVS, CDR2 FQNEAQ. The CDR3 nucleotides are TGTGCCAGCAGCTTAGTCGGGAACGGCGCGTTTGGTGCCTATGGCTACACCTTC. As protein: CASSLVGNGAFGAYGYTF.

The chain combines TRBV25-1 with TRBJ2-1, with D possibly TRBD2 on 5 matching bases. This CDR3 is 12 amino acids long. CDR1 and CDR2 from the germline V gene are MGHDK and SYGVNS. Trimming removed 8 bases at V and 9 bases at J, with 14 bases between. CDR3 protein: CASLGVSGEQFF. The CDR3 region has the DNA TGTGCCAGCCTGGGAGTATCTGGTGAGCAGTTCTTC.

The J gene is TRBJ2-7, the V gene TRBV5-1; TRBD2 matches at 12 bases. Germline V CDR1 and CDR2: SGHRS, YFSETQ. J gave up 5 bases and V 5 bases, and 14 bases lay outside the gene matches. This CDR3 is 17 amino acids long. The CDR3 nucleotides read TGCGCCAGCAGTTCGGACAGTAGACTAGCGGGAGTGGACGAGCAGTACTTC. Translated, it gives CASSSDSRLAGVDEQYF.

V gene TRBV21-1 combines with J gene TRBJ1-6. TRBV21-1 is a pseudogene locus. The CDR3 runs to 16 residues. The CDR3 DNA sequence: TGTGCCAGCAGCAAAGCCATGGCGGGAGGTCATCCACCCCTCCACTTT. Residues: CASSKAMAGGHPPLHF.

This clonotype came up a few times. The rearrangement links TRBV12-3 or TRBV12-4 to TRBJ1-1; D is undetermined. The CDR3 length is 15 residues. The germline V and J ends were trimmed by 3 bases and 0 bases, with 11 bases remaining between them. For the CDR3, the DNA is TGTGCCAGCAGTTTTCTCGGGCAACTGAACACTGAAGCTTTCTTT. Its translation is CASSFLGQLNTEAFF.

This clonotype was counted many times. This sequence joins TRBV6-5 and TRBJ2-1; possibly TRBD1 or TRBD2 for D (5 bases each). CDR1 and CDR2 from the germline V gene are MNHEY and SVGAGI. The CDR3 is 14 residues long. Trimming pared 0 bases from V and 6 bases from J, leaving 9 bases between. CDR3 sequence reads: CASSYSTAANEQFF. DNA for the CDR3: TGTGCCAGCAGTTACTCGACAGCGGCCAATGAGCAGTTCTTC.

The CDR3 region has the DNA TGTGCCAGCAGCTTGTGGACTAGCGGGGGGTCCTACGAGCAGTACTTC. Translating it yields CASSLWTSGGSYEQYF. The V call is TRBV7-8, the J call TRBJ2-7; 14 positions agree with TRBD2. Germline trimming cut 3 bases from V and 1 base from J; bases unmatched to any gene: 2. The CDR3 is made up of 16 amino acids. CDR1 and CDR2 from the germline V gene are SGHVS and FQNEAQ.

V and J are TRBV7-2 and TRBJ1-1; a weak D match, TRBD1 (6 bases). The CDR3 is made up of 14 amino acids. Germline values: CDR1 SGHTA, CDR2 FQGNSA. Trimming cost V 5 bases and J 5 bases, with 15 bases left between them. The CDR3 sequence: CASSPTGLGTEAFF. CDR3 sequence (DNA): TGTGCCAGCAGCCCCACAGGGTTGGGAACTGAAGCTTTCTTT.

This clonotype was seen only a few times. The V gene is TRBV12-3 or TRBV12-4, the J gene TRBJ1-1, with unresolved D. The CDR3 covers 15 residues. V gave up 6 bases and J gave up 1 base, with 15 bases separating them. CDR3 residues: CASSPGPRENTEAFF. CDR3 in DNA: TGTGCCAGCAGCCCCGGCCCCCGGGAGAACACTGAAGCTTTCTTT.

This clonotype was seen only a few times. V gene TRBV7-9 combines with J gene TRBJ1-6; D remains unclear. The CDR3 contains 15 residues. V was trimmed by 1 base and J by 7 bases, leaving 11 bases between them. The V gene's germline CDR1 is SEHNR and CDR2 FQNEAQ (reference sequence). CDR3: CASSLVERVNSPLHF. CDR3 in DNA: TGTGCCAGCAGCTTAGTGGAGAGGGTAAATTCACCCCTCCACTTT.

This clonotype was counted between two and nine times. This chain links TRBV7-8 with TRBJ1-5; D ambiguous. V shed 5 bases and J shed 6 bases, with 14 bases lying between them. The V gene's germline CDR1 is SGHVS and CDR2 FQNEAQ. The CDR3 runs 14 residues. The CDR3 loop is CASSQIRYRQPQHF. CDR3 sequence (DNA): TGTGCCAGCAGCCAGATTAGGTATCGTCAGCCCCAGCATTTT.

This clonotype was seen more than once but under ten times. V usage is TRBV27 and J usage is TRBJ2-7, with 7 bases matching TRBD2. The V segment lost 3 bases and the J segment 0 bases; nucleotides outside the gene matches: 8. The CDR3 loop spans 16 amino acids. Germline-derived CDR1 and CDR2 are MNHEY and SMNVEV (reference sequence). The CDR3 nucleotides are TGTGCCAGCAGTTTTTGGTTGGGGGGGTCCTCCTACGAGCAGTACTTC. Protein sequence: CASSFWLGGSSYEQYF.

This clonotype was seen at least ten times. The chain is built from TRBV12-3 or TRBV12-4 and TRBJ2-7, with D hard to call. The length of the CDR3 is 13 residues. Between the trimmed V and J ends, which lost 4 bases and 0 bases, there was a span of 7 bases. CDR3: CASSYGPSYEQYF. CDR3 DNA sequence: TGTGCCAGCAGTTACGGCCCCTCCTACGAGCAGTACTTC.

This clonotype showed up just a few times. The chain combines TRBV9 with TRBJ1-4; 7 bases fit TRBD1. The germline CDR1 and CDR2 sequences are SGDLS and YYNGEE. V trimming: 3 bases; J trimming: 8 bases; junction bases outside the gene matches: 4. The CDR3 is made up of 13 amino acids. The CDR3 DNA reads as TGTGCCAGCAGCGGATCACAGGGGGAAAAACTGTTTTTT. As protein: CASSGSQGEKLFF.

This clonotype was detected only a few times. The rearrangement uses TRBV14 and TRBJ2-5; D ambiguous. Germline V CDR1 and CDR2: SGHDN, FVKESK. V was pared by 6 bases and J by 5 bases, with 13 bases between. CDR3 length: 13 residues. CDR3 DNA sequence: TGTGCCAGCAGAGACGGGCCCTGGGAGACCCAGTACTTC. It translates to CASRDGPWETQYF.

This clonotype came up many times. The J gene is TRBJ2-1, the V gene TRBV12-3 or TRBV12-4; unclear D gene. Deletions cut 7 bases from V and 5 bases from J, with 12 bases between. CDR3 length: 13 residues. The CDR3 nucleotides read TGTGCCAGCACCCTAAGAATTAACAATGAGCAGTTCTTC. It yields the protein CASTLRINNEQFF.

This clonotype was recorded a few times. The chain has TRBV29-1 and TRBJ2-2; TRBD1 or TRBD2 may be the D gene (6 bases each). The V gene lost 1 base and the J gene lost 4 bases, with 16 bases spanning the gap. The length of the CDR3 is 16 residues. In germline, CDR1 is SQVTM, CDR2 ANQGSEA. CDR3 sequence reads: CSVEGRGDDGTGELFF. The CDR3 DNA follows: TGCAGCGTTGAAGGAAGGGGGGACGACGGCACCGGGGAGCTGTTTTTT.

This clonotype was seen only a few times. V and J are TRBV30 and TRBJ2-1, with no clear D. The V gene lost 0 bases and the J gene lost 8 bases, with 14 bases spanning the gap. The CDR3 totals 14 residues. Germline loops: CDR1 GTSNPN, CDR2 SVGIG (reference sequence). The CDR3 nucleotides are TGTGCCTGGAGTGTAACCCTGGCATGGGATGAGCAGTTCTTC. Amino acids: CAWSVTLAWDEQFF.

The chain carries TRBV18 and TRBJ1-5; 7 positions match TRBD1. With V trimmed by 6 bases and J by 4 bases, 9 bases remained unmatched. This CDR3 contains 15 residues. The germline V gene encodes CDR1 KGHSH and CDR2 LQKENI. The CDR3 DNA reads TGTGCCAGCTCCCCGGACAGGCTGATGAATCAGCCCCAGCATTTT. It is translated as CASSPDRLMNQPQHF. Full variable domain (missing parts from reference TRBV18 and TRBJ1-5): NAGVMQNPRHLVRRRGQEARLRCSPMKGHSHVYWYRQLPEEGLKFMVYLQKENIIDESGMPKERFSAEFPKEGPSILRIQQVVRGDSAAYFCASSPDRLMNQPQHFGDGTRLSIL.

In this sample, this clonotype turned up a few times. The gene calls are TRBV18 and TRBJ2-4; D remains ambiguous. Germline V gene lookup returns CDR1 KGHSH and CDR2 LQKENI. The CDR3 consists of 16 residues. V gave up 3 bases and J gave up 2 bases, with 14 bases separating them. This CDR3 is CASSPSEYVTKNIQYF. CDR3 in DNA: TGTGCCAGCTCACCGTCAGAGTATGTGACCAAAAACATTCAGTACTTC.